These 10 T cell receptor beta chains share one sample of origin, sequenced in a study of blood T cell repertoires in COVID-19. Sequencing used immunoSEQ multiplex PCR; TCRdb keeps in-frame clones, though not all of them. The sample lists nearly 95,000 clones, around 74% occurring once. Sequenced material: peripheral blood. The receptor source for this set is a man aged 70 or older with COVID-19, enrolled during active disease.

The chain is built from TRBV24-1 and TRBJ2-6; TRBD2 aligns across 7 bases. The CDR3 length is 17 residues. The germline CDR1 and CDR2 sequences are KGHDR and SFDVKD. The trim removed 9 bases at V and 0 bases at J, leaving 10 bases unmatched. The CDR3 sequence is CATGGGRDYSGANVLTF. The DNA for the CDR3 is TGTGCCACCGGGGGAGGGCGGGACTACTCTGGGGCCAACGTCCTGACTTTC.

This clone has only one observation. The chain combines TRBV27 with TRBJ2-7; weak D call: TRBD1 (6 bases). Germline CDR1 and CDR2: MNHEY and SMNVEV (reference sequence). The CDR3 loop spans 15 amino acids. The germline V and J ends were trimmed by 0 bases and 2 bases, with 11 bases remaining between them. The CDR3 region has the DNA TGTGCCAGCAGTTTATCGACAGGTGAAACCTACGAGCAGTACTTC. It is translated as CASSLSTGETYEQYF.

This chain connects TRBV28 to TRBJ2-7, with a weak D call TRBD1 (5 bases). Between the trimmed V and J ends, which lost 5 bases and 7 bases, there was a span of 15 bases. Germline CDR1 reads MDHEN; CDR2 reads SYDVKM. This CDR3 has 13 residues. The chain's CDR3 is CASSRTSPREQYF. In DNA, the CDR3 is TGTGCCAGCAGTAGGACATCACCCAGGGAGCAGTACTTC.

V is TRBV7-2 and J is TRBJ2-1, with 9 bases matching TRBD1. The CDR3 totals 14 residues. With 8 bases clipped from V and 9 bases from J, the junction kept 11 bases outside the gene matches. Germline-derived CDR1 and CDR2 are SGHTA and FQGNSA. CDR3 DNA sequence: TGTGCCAGCCGGGGGACAGGGATCATCGGTGAGCAGTTCTTC. This sequence encodes CASRGTGIIGEQFF. The whole variable domain, remainder taken from reference TRBV7-2 and TRBJ2-1, is GAGVSQSPSNKVTEKGKDVELRCDPISGHTALYWYRQSLGQGLEFLIYFQGNSAPDKSGLPSDRFSAERTGGSVSTLTIQRTQQEDSAVYLCASRGTGIIGEQFFGPGTRLTVL.

The chain combines TRBV21-1 with TRBJ1-5; the DNA was not compared with TRBD1, the D call given in the table. TRBV21-1 is a pseudogene locus. The CDR3 contains 19 residues. CDR3 residues: CASSKALLWGDPSNQPQHF. The DNA of the CDR3 is TGTGCCAGCAGCAAAGCGCTGTTGTGGGGCGATCCTAGCAATCAGCCCCAGCATTTT.

The chain combines TRBV27 with TRBJ1-1, with D possibly being TRBD1 (5 bases). This CDR3 comprises 14 residues. Germline assignment: CDR1 MNHEY and CDR2 SMNVEV (reference sequence). V lost 2 bases to trimming and J lost 6 bases, with 13 bases between them. The chain's CDR3 is CASSLIWGEAEAFF. CDR3 coding DNA: TGTGCCAGCAGTTTAATTTGGGGGGAAGCTGAAGCTTTCTTT.

This clone was observed a few times. This chain joins TRBV15 and TRBJ1-5; D remains unclear. Per germline, CDR1 LNHNV and CDR2 YYDKDF (reference sequence). This CDR3 has 14 residues. The ends were cut back, 5 bases at V and 2 bases at J, with 10 bases in the middle. This chain's CDR3 is CATSPRRGNQPQHF. The DNA for the CDR3 is TGTGCCACCAGCCCCCGCCGGGGCAATCAGCCCCAGCATTTT.

DNA of the CDR3: TGTGCCAGCAGCCGCAGGACGAACACCGGGGAGCTGTTTTTT. Protein sequence: CASSRRTNTGELFF. The chain links TRBV7-9 to TRBJ2-2; D gene unclear. V was pared by 5 bases and J by 0 bases, with 7 bases between. The CDR3 covers 14 residues. Germline loops: CDR1 SEHNR, CDR2 FQNEAQ (reference sequence).

In DNA form, the CDR3 reads TGTGCCAGCAGCCCCCAAAGGGGAAGCGGGGGGAACAATGAGCAGTTCTTC. It yields the protein CASSPQRGSGGNNEQFF. The rearrangement joins TRBV7-3 to TRBJ2-1, with 9 bases lining up with TRBD2. The trim removed 5 bases at V and 5 bases at J, leaving 13 bases unmatched. This CDR3 has 17 residues. The germline V gene encodes CDR1 SGHTA and CDR2 FQGTGA.

This chain joins TRBV4-1 and TRBJ2-1, with a tentative D call TRBD2 (6 bases). Germline CDR1 reads MGHRA; CDR2 reads YSYEKL. The CDR3 loop spans 16 amino acids. The germline V and J ends were trimmed by 1 base and 1 base, with 11 bases remaining between them. CDR3: CASSQVTAGSYNEQFF. The CDR3 DNA follows: TGCGCCAGCAGCCAAGTGACTGCGGGATCCTACAATGAGCAGTTCTTC.